These T cell receptor beta chains were read from a single sample in a study of identical twins. TCRdb re-called the 5' RACE reads through MiXCR, storing one row per CDR3 protein. This table holds approximately 690,000 distinct CDR3 sequences, roughly 6% found once. Sequenced sample: naive T cells sorted from blood. The receptors here all came from a man aged 18 to 35 in good health. CDR3s include the opening cysteine and the closing phenylalanine or tryptophan. The D gene is left open where the match is weak. Clone size, where shown, is once, few, many, or a class for clones that have expanded.

clone size	D gene	V gene	J gene	CDR3 DNA	CDR3 protein
many	TRBD2	TRBV7-2	TRBJ2-7	TGTGCCAGCAGCGGGGGACTAGCGTTCTACGAGCAGTACTTC	CASSGGLAFYEQYF
NA	NA	TRBV10-3	TRBJ2-5	TGTGCCATCAGTGGTCAGGACCAAGAGACCCAGTACTTC	CAISGQDQETQYF
many	NA	TRBV5-6	TRBJ2-5	TGTGCCAGCAGCTTTTGGACAGCTCAAGAGACCCAGTACTTC	CASSFWTAQETQYF
many	NA	TRBV5-5	TRBJ2-3	TGTGCCAGCAGCTTGGCAGGGGACATGGTCGGTACGCAGTATTTT	CASSLAGDMVGTQYF
NA	NA	TRBV27	TRBJ2-1	TGTGCCAGCAGTTACCTACCCCGGGTATACAATGAGCAGTTCTTC	CASSYLPRVYNEQFF
NA	TRBD1	TRBV28	TRBJ1-1	TGTGCCAGCAGTTTAGAGGGACAGGTGAACACTGAAGCTTTCTTT	CASSLEGQVNTEAFF
NA	TRBD2	TRBV20-1	TRBJ2-1	TGCAGTGCTAGGGGAGATCCGGGACTAGCGGGAGGAAGGGTGTTCTTC	CSARGDPGLAGGRVFF
few	NA	TRBV5-1	TRBJ2-7	TGCGCCAGCAGCTTGGCTCAGGGCTACGAGCAGTACTTC	CASSLAQGYEQYF
few	NA	TRBV4-1	TRBJ2-1	TGCGCCAGCAGCCAAGGGCTTCTCCTTGAGCAGTTCTTC	CASSQGLLLEQFF
NA	TRBD2	TRBV12-3/TRBV12-4	TRBJ2-6	TGTGCCAGCAGCCCCCCGGGACTAGCGGGAGACTCTGGGGCCAACGTCCTGACTTTC	CASSPPGLAGDSGANVLTF
many	NA	TRBV5-6	TRBJ2-5	TGTGCCAGCAGCTTGTTTCCTAGCGTAACCCAAGAGACCCAGTACTTC	CASSLFPSVTQETQYF
NA	NA	TRBV28	TRBJ2-5	TGTGCCAGCACCCGGACCGGCGAGCAAGAGACCCAGTACTTC	CASTRTGEQETQYF
many	NA	TRBV5-1	TRBJ2-2	TGCGCCAGCACACGGGGGCTAGCGGTGAACACCGGGGAGCTGTTTTTT	CASTRGLAVNTGELFF
many	NA	TRBV5-6	TRBJ2-1	TGTGCCAGCAGCTTAGGCCATACGAGGTACAATGAGCAGTTCTTC	CASSLGHTRYNEQFF
NA	NA	TRBV6-2/TRBV6-3	TRBJ2-2	TGTGCCAGCAGTTACGGAAGAGGGTTTCACGGGGAGCTGTTTTTT	CASSYGRGFHGELFF
many	NA	TRBV4-2	TRBJ1-5	TGTGCCAGCAGCCAAGGGCTGGCCTCCAATCAGCCCCAGCATTTT	CASSQGLASNQPQHF
NA	NA	TRBV28	TRBJ2-7	TGTGCCAGCAGTTTATCGCCAGGGGCCGCGGACGAGCAGTACTTC	CASSLSPGAADEQYF
many	NA	TRBV12-3/TRBV12-4	TRBJ1-1	TGTGCCAGCAGTCCCGAAGGAGGATGGGTTACTGAAGCTTTCTTT	CASSPEGGWVTEAFF
few	TRBD2	TRBV6-5	TRBJ2-5	TGTGCCAGCAGTTTTCCCCGACTAGCGGGAGTCCAAGAGACCCAGTACTTC	CASSFPRLAGVQETQYF
many	NA	TRBV29-1	TRBJ1-4	TGCAGCGTAAAACCCACAGGAGCAACTAATGAAAAACTGTTTTTT	CSVKPTGATNEKLFF
NA	NA	TRBV20-1	TRBJ2-3	TGCAGTGTTAATACAGAAAACACAGATACGCAGTATTTT	CSVNTENTDTQYF
few	NA	TRBV11-2	TRBJ1-6	TGTGCCAGCAGCTCTCAGGGGTCGGTGTCACCCCTCCACTTT	CASSSQGSVSPLHF
many	TRBD2	TRBV12-3/TRBV12-4	TRBJ2-7	TGTGCCAGCCGAGGAGGGACTAACGAGCAGTACTTC	CASRGGTNEQYF
many	NA	TRBV12-3/TRBV12-4	TRBJ2-3	TGTGCCAGCAGTTTGAACAGAAACACAGATACGCAGTATTTT	CASSLNRNTDTQYF
few	TRBD2	TRBV11-1	TRBJ2-7	TGTGCCAGCAGCTCCCCCGCGGTTAGCGGGGCTGGCCCTCCCTACGAGCAGTACTTC	CASSSPAVSGAGPPYEQYF
many	NA	TRBV11-2	TRBJ2-3	TGTGCCAGCAGCTTATTAGGGGTTGGGCAGTATTTT	CASSLLGVGQYF
few	TRBD1	TRBV9	TRBJ2-3	TGTGCCAGCAGCCCCCGGACAGGGGACAGCACAGATACGCAGTATTTT	CASSPRTGDSTDTQYF
NA	NA	TRBV28	TRBJ1-6	TGTGCCAGCAGCGCCTCGATCGGGTTCTATAATTCACCCCTCCACTTT	CASSASIGFYNSPLHF
few	NA	TRBV6-5	TRBJ1-1	TGTGCCAGCAGTTACACGAGCCCGGGGGCAACTGAAGCTTTCTTT	CASSYTSPGATEAFF
few	NA	TRBV7-9	TRBJ2-1	TGTGCCAGCAGACCTCGGGAGTACAATGAGCAGTTCTTC	CASRPREYNEQFF
many	NA	TRBV27	TRBJ1-4	TGTGCCAGCAGCACGGACACCCTGGTATGGTTTTTT	CASSTDTLVWFF
many	NA	TRBV29-1	TRBJ2-1	TGCAGCGTTGGCACAACCGTGAATGAGCAGTTCTTC	CSVGTTVNEQFF
NA	NA	TRBV5-1	TRBJ1-1	TGCGCCAGCAGGTTTCCGGGACGAGGAAACACTGAAGCTTTCTTT	CASRFPGRGNTEAFF
many	NA	TRBV5-1	TRBJ2-7	TGCGCCAGCAGCTTGGCCACTAGCTCCTTCTCCTACGAGCAGTACTTC	CASSLATSSFSYEQYF
many	NA	TRBV10-3	TRBJ1-1	TGTGCCATCAGTGATCAGGGGAGGTTCACTGAAGCTTTCTTT	CAISDQGRFTEAFF
few	NA	TRBV29-1	TRBJ2-6	TGCAGCGTTGAGGTCTCTGGGGCCAACGTCCTGACTTTC	CSVEVSGANVLTF
many	TRBD1	TRBV5-1	TRBJ1-4	TGCGCCAGCAGCTTGGACAGCCCAGGGGGAGGTGAAAAACTGTTTTTT	CASSLDSPGGGEKLFF
many	NA	TRBV27	TRBJ1-1	TGTGCCAGCAGCATGGGGGGCACTGAAGCTTTCTTT	CASSMGGTEAFF
many	NA	TRBV20-1	TRBJ1-1	TGCAGTGCCTCGCCTCGGATCACTGAAGCTTTCTTT	CSASPRITEAFF
many	TRBD2	TRBV3-1	TRBJ2-3	TGTGCCAGCAGCCACGACCCAGCGGGAAGCGCAGATACGCAGTATTTT	CASSHDPAGSADTQYF
few	NA	TRBV7-8	TRBJ1-4	TGTGCCAGCAGCTTAGGATGGGACCGCAAGGAACTGTTTTTT	CASSLGWDRKELFF
NA	NA	TRBV5-6	TRBJ1-4	TGTGCCAGCAGCCTGGGGCCGCGACCGGGAGAAAAACTGTTTTTT	CASSLGPRPGEKLFF
many	NA	TRBV4-3	TRBJ2-5	TGCGCCAGCAGCCAAAACTGGAGGGCTGTTCAAGAGACCCAGTACTTC	CASSQNWRAVQETQYF
many	NA	TRBV20-1	TRBJ2-7	TGCAGTGCTAGCCGCCCCGACAGTAATACCTACGAGCAGTACTTC	CSASRPDSNTYEQYF
many	TRBD2	TRBV5-1	TRBJ2-7	TGCGCCAGCAGCTTGGCCGTGGGAGGGCCTTCCTACGAGCAGTACTTC	CASSLAVGGPSYEQYF
many	TRBD2	TRBV4-3	TRBJ2-7	TGCGCCAGCAGCCTCCTTCAGGCGGGAGGACACGAGCAGTACTTC	CASSLLQAGGHEQYF
many	NA	TRBV5-1	TRBJ2-1	TGCGCCAGCAGCACAGGACAGGCGACTAGACTAAACAATGAGCAGTTCTTC	CASSTGQATRLNNEQFF
many	TRBD2	TRBV20-1	TRBJ2-1	TGCAGTGCTAGTCTCCATGCTAGTGAGTATAGGGATAGCGGGAGTGAGCAGTTCTTC	CSASLHASEYRDSGSEQFF
NA	NA	TRBV5-1	TRBJ2-3	TGCGCCAGCAGCTTGGTACTAGAAGGGGGGGAGAAGCAGTATTTT	CASSLVLEGGEKQYF
few	TRBD1	TRBV19	TRBJ2-3	TGTGCCAGTAGTAAGCCAGACAGGGAACTAGATACGCAGTATTTT	CASSKPDRELDTQYF
many	NA	TRBV20-1	TRBJ1-4	TGCAGTGCTAGTTATGGGGGACCTAAAAATGAAAAACTGTTTTTT	CSASYGGPKNEKLFF
many	NA	TRBV15	TRBJ1-1	TGTGCCACCAACACGCTTCTGGCAGGTGAAGCTTTCTTT	CATNTLLAGEAFF
NA	TRBD2	TRBV19	TRBJ2-1	TGTGCCAGTCGCTCCGGGACTAGTATCGATGAGCAGTTCTTC	CASRSGTSIDEQFF
many	TRBD1	TRBV7-2	TRBJ1-2	TGTGCCAGCAGCTTAGCGGCTACCGGGACAGGGGGTAATGGCTACACCTTC	CASSLAATGTGGNGYTF
NA	NA	TRBV11-2	TRBJ2-1	TGTGCCAGCAGCTTAGATCCCCGACTGGGGGTTGCCTACAATGAGCAGTTCTTC	CASSLDPRLGVAYNEQFF
NA	TRBD2	TRBV11-2	TRBJ2-5	TGTGCCAGCAGCCCTTCCCCGGGGGGTGGACATACCCAAGAGACCCAGTACTTC	CASSPSPGGGHTQETQYF
few	NA	TRBV20-1	TRBJ2-1	TGCAGTGCAGTCCAGGGCGTACAGTTCTTC	CSAVQGVQFF